These 5 T cell receptor beta chains originate from one sample sequenced in a study of cytomegalovirus exposure and HLA in healthy donors. In the PCR, 60 Vbeta and 13 Jbeta primers were used. The assay was immunoSEQ multiplex PCR, and TCRdb's table has in-frame clones only and misses some. The sample lists 180,000 or so clones, 60% to 80% occurring once. Sequencing input: PBMCs. The origin of the receptors is a man aged 35-49 years in good health and CMV-seropositive.

The chain links TRBV6-6 to TRBJ2-1; 9 bases line up with TRBD2. CDR3 length: 15 amino acids. Per germline, CDR1 MNHNY and CDR2 SVGAGI (reference sequence). Trimming at V came to 0 bases and at J to 7 bases, leaving 4 bases not matched to a gene. DNA of the CDR3: TGTGCCAGCAGTTACTCTGCGGGAGGGCCAAATGAGCAGTTCTTC. Its translation is CASSYSAGGPNEQFF.

This clone was picked up one time. Other DNA sequences in the same sample also yield this CDR3. This rearrangement joins TRBV18 to TRBJ1-1; D unclear. This CDR3 region has 16 residues. The V end was cut by 3 bases, the J end by 1 base, with 15 bases between. Germline assignment: CDR1 KGHSH and CDR2 LQKENI. CDR3 residues: CASSPIIFSRNTEAFF. The CDR3 DNA reads as TGTGCCAGCTCACCGATTATATTTTCCAGGAACACTGAAGCTTTCTTT.

The chain joins TRBV18 to TRBJ1-1; D is unclear. The germline CDR1 and CDR2 sequences are KGHSH and LQKENI. CDR3 length: 14 amino acids. V lost 2 bases and J 0 bases, leaving 7 bases between the germline ends. Here the CDR3 DNA reads TGTGCCAGCTCACCAAAAGAGCTGAACACTGAAGCTTTCTTT. Translating it yields CASSPKELNTEAFF.

The chain uses TRBV30 and TRBJ2-5; 11 nucleotides agree with TRBD2. The V gene's germline CDR1 is GTSNPN and CDR2 SVGIG (reference sequence). This CDR3 comprises 21 residues. After removal of 3 bases from V and 2 bases from J, the junction contained 23 bases not matched to a gene. The CDR3 is CAWRGGALTSGRPSSQETQYF. CDR3 nucleotide sequence: TGTGCCTGGAGGGGTGGGGCCCTTACTAGCGGGAGACCAAGCAGTCAAGAGACCCAGTACTTC.

This chain uses TRBV7-3 with TRBJ2-2; D not resolved. The CDR3 has 13 residues. The germline V gene has CDR1 SGHTA and CDR2 FQGTGA. V lost 5 bases and J 3 bases, leaving 7 bases between the germline ends. In DNA, the CDR3 is TGTGCCAGCAGCCTCACTTACACCGGGGAGCTGTTTTTT. It is translated as CASSLTYTGELFF. The full variable domain, its missing parts supplied by reference TRBV7-3 and TRBJ2-2, is GAGVSQTPSNKVTEKGKYVELRCDPISGHTALYWYRQSLGQGPEFLIYFQGTGAADDSGLPNDRFFAVRPEGSVSTLKIQRTERGDSAVYLCASSLTYTGELFFGEGSRLTVL.